One and the same sample provided the 32 T cell receptor beta chains below, sequenced in a study of T cell responses to AZD1222 COVID-19 vaccine. TCRdb's table, derived via immunoSEQ multiplex PCR, lists solely in-frame clones and lacks some. The table lists roughly 110,000 clones, about nine tenths of them singletons, with 5.5% to 7% in the top ten. Source: peripheral blood, taken 28 days after the second AZD1222 dose. These receptors all come from an adult who received the AZD1222 COVID-19 vaccine.

The chain is built from TRBV6-5 and TRBJ1-3; the D gene is possibly TRBD1 (6 bases). The germline CDR1 and CDR2 sequences are MNHEY and SVGAGI. V was pared by 5 bases and J by 4 bases, with 12 bases between. The CDR3 covers 14 residues. The DNA for the CDR3 is TGTGCCAGCAGTCCGGGGGCGTCGGGAAACACCATATATTTT. It encodes CASSPGASGNTIYF.

The chain has TRBV29-1 and TRBJ2-2; TRBD2 aligns across 8 bases. CDR1 is SQVTM, CDR2 ANQGSEA, per germline. The CDR3 totals 17 residues. J was trimmed by 3 bases and V by 4 bases; bases with no gene match: 13. CDR3 residues: CSVAGTRKRGDTGELFF. The CDR3 DNA sequence: TGCAGCGTTGCCGGGACTAGAAAGAGGGGGGACACCGGGGAGCTGTTTTTT.

The genes are TRBV6-2 or TRBV6-3 and TRBJ2-7; 8 bases match TRBD1. Trimming removed 4 bases from V and 2 bases from J; junction bases left unmatched: 7. This CDR3 is built from 15 residues. Germline CDR1 reads MNHEY; CDR2 reads SVGEGT. The CDR3, as DNA: TGTGCCAGCAGTTCCGCCGGGACAGGCGCCTACGAGCAGTACTTC. Amino acids: CASSSAGTGAYEQYF.

In its sample, this clone was seen a few times. The chain is built from TRBV2 and TRBJ2-1, with a tentative D call TRBD2 (6 bases). The germline V and J ends were trimmed by 4 bases and 9 bases, with 16 bases remaining between them. The CDR3 runs to 14 residues. Germline CDR1 SNHLY, CDR2 FYNNEI. This CDR3 is CASSVGPHGSEQFF. CDR3 bases: TGTGCCAGCAGTGTGGGCCCCCACGGGAGTGAGCAGTTCTTC.

The CDR3 sequence is CASRDSGYEQYF. CDR3 bases: TGCGCCAGCAGGGACAGCGGATACGAGCAGTACTTC. V gene TRBV5-1 combines with J gene TRBJ2-7, with D maybe TRBD1 (6 bases). CDR3 length equals 12 residues. V was trimmed by 5 bases and J by 4 bases, leaving 10 bases between them. The V gene's germline CDR1 is SGHRS and CDR2 YFSETQ. Combining the CDR3 with reference TRBV5-1 and TRBJ2-7 gives the whole variable domain KAGVTQTPRYLIKTRGQQVTLSCSPISGHRSVSWYQQTPGQGLQFLFEYFSETQRNKGNFPGRFSGRQFSNSRSEMNVSTLELGDSALYLCASRDSGYEQYFGPGTRLTVT.

The gene calls are TRBV6-1 and TRBJ1-2, with 7 bases aligning to TRBD1. J gave up 8 bases and V 2 bases, and 11 bases lay outside the gene matches. CDR1 is MNHNS and CDR2 is SASEGT in the germline V gene. The CDR3 has 15 residues. Here the CDR3 reads CASSEHLSGTEGYTF. CDR3 coding DNA: TGTGCCAGCAGTGAACACCTTTCCGGGACAGAAGGCTACACCTTC.

The chain is built from TRBV7-2 and TRBJ2-7; D may be TRBD1 (6 bases). This CDR3 is built from 14 residues. Trimming left V 3 bases short and J 5 bases short, with 14 bases between. Germline V CDR1 and CDR2: SGHTA, FQGNSA. CDR3 nucleotide sequence: TGTGCCAGCAGCTTGGGCAGGGGAGAACACGAGCAGTACTTC. Translating it yields CASSLGRGEHEQYF.

V is TRBV6-5 and J is TRBJ1-3, with 8 bases matching TRBD1. Germline V CDR1 and CDR2: MNHEY, SVGAGI. The length of the CDR3 is 16 residues. The V segment lost 4 bases and the J segment 4 bases; nucleotides outside the gene matches: 9. The CDR3 DNA sequence: TGTGCCAGCAGTTGGGACAGGTTTCGTTCGGGAAACACCATATATTTT. Encoded protein: CASSWDRFRSGNTIYF.

J is TRBJ1-6 and V is TRBV30; D is ambiguous. The CDR3 totals 16 residues. The V gene's germline CDR1 is GTSNPN and CDR2 SVGIG (reference sequence). V lost 4 bases to trimming and J lost 0 bases, with 13 bases between them. The CDR3 bases are TGTGCCTGGAAGGGTGGCGTCAGCTCCTATAATTCACCCCTCCACTTT. Its protein is CAWKGGVSSYNSPLHF.

The chain carries TRBV5-1 and TRBJ2-7, with a weak D call TRBD1 (6 bases). Germline V gene data show CDR1 as SGHRS and CDR2 as YFSETQ. The CDR3 loop spans 15 amino acids. V was cut by 4 bases and J by 0 bases, with 14 bases left in between. CDR3 nucleotide sequence: TGCGCCAGCAGCCTCCCGACAGGCACCTCCTACGAGCAGTACTTC. It encodes CASSLPTGTSYEQYF.

The chain recombines TRBV30 with TRBJ2-1; D is possibly TRBD1 (5 bases). V lost 4 bases and J 4 bases, leaving 14 bases between the germline ends. Germline-derived CDR1 and CDR2 are GTSNPN and SVGIG (reference sequence). The CDR3 has 14 residues. The DNA for the CDR3 is TGTGCCTGGACCGTGCAGGGTGCATACAATGAGCAGTTCTTC. It encodes CAWTVQGAYNEQFF.

The V gene is TRBV28, the J gene TRBJ1-2; TRBD1 is a possible D gene (5 bases). The germline CDR1 and CDR2 sequences are MDHEN and SYDVKM. The CDR3 covers 15 residues. V was pared by 2 bases and J by 0 bases, with 10 bases between. CDR3 DNA: TGTGCCAGCAGTTTACGAGGGGCGGCTAACTATGGCTACACCTTC. Protein sequence: CASSLRGAANYGYTF.

This clone was observed a single time. The chain carries TRBV19 and TRBJ1-5, with 8 bases fitting TRBD1. J gave up 2 bases and V 7 bases, and 4 bases lay outside the gene matches. Germline V gene data show CDR1 as LNHDA and CDR2 as SQIVND (reference sequence). The CDR3 sequence is 14 residues long. The CDR3 sequence: CASNQGAGNQPQHF. Written as DNA, the CDR3 is TGTGCCAGTAACCAGGGGGCGGGCAATCAGCCCCAGCATTTT.

V usage is TRBV19 and J usage is TRBJ1-4; D is unclear. The CDR3 is 15 residues long. Per the germline V gene, CDR1 is LNHDA and CDR2 is SQIVND (reference sequence). V lost 5 bases, J lost 7 bases, and 17 bases lay in between. CDR3 region: CASSGISWEGEKLFF. The CDR3 DNA reads TGTGCCAGTAGTGGGATCAGCTGGGAGGGTGAAAAACTGTTTTTT.

This chain links TRBV5-6 with TRBJ2-1; 7 nucleotides agree with TRBD1. Trimming cost V 0 bases and J 2 bases; bases outside gene matches: 2. CDR3 length: 15 amino acids. Germline V gene sequence: CDR1 SGHDT, CDR2 YYEEEE. CDR3 DNA sequence: TGTGCCAGCAGCTTGGGGGGGACAGCCTACAATGAGCAGTTCTTC. This sequence encodes CASSLGGTAYNEQFF.

The chain has TRBV7-2 and TRBJ2-7, with D possibly TRBD1 on 6 matching bases. V lost 5 bases and J 5 bases, leaving 16 bases between the germline ends. CDR3 size: 14 residues. Germline assignment: CDR1 SGHTA and CDR2 FQGNSA. CDR3 bases: TGTGCCAGCAGCCCCCAGGGGTTAAAGAACGAGCAGTACTTC. Protein sequence: CASSPQGLKNEQYF.

This clone was seen a single time. The chain joins TRBV6-2 or TRBV6-3 to TRBJ2-2; D gene uncertain. The V gene's germline CDR1 is MNHEY and CDR2 SVGEGT. This CDR3 spans 13 amino acids. Trimming took off 3 bases at V and 7 bases at J, with 9 bases between the two ends. CDR3 bases: TGTGCCAGCAGTTATTATCGCGACGGGGAGCTGTTTTTT. It is translated as CASSYYRDGELFF.

The chain has TRBV25-1 and TRBJ2-7; D unclear. CDR3 length: 13 residues. CDR1 is MGHDK and CDR2 is SYGVNS in the germline V gene. V lost 0 bases and J 3 bases, leaving 6 bases between the germline ends. In DNA, the CDR3 is TGTGCCAGCAGTGAATATCTGGACTACGAGCAGTACTTC. It codes for CASSEYLDYEQYF.

The rearrangement links TRBV14 to TRBJ1-2; D perhaps matches TRBD1 (5 bases). Trimming took 4 bases from V and 9 from J, leaving 18 bases between them. Germline lookup yields CDR1 SGHDN and CDR2 FVKESK. The CDR3 has 14 residues. The CDR3 coding sequence is TGTGCCAGCAGCCCCCCGGGGCAGACTACCCGCTACACCTTC. Its translation: CASSPPGQTTRYTF.

DNA for the CDR3: TGTGCCAGCAGCTTCAACAATCAGCCCCAGCATTTT. It yields the protein CASSFNNQPQHF. This chain uses TRBV5-6 with TRBJ1-5; D unclear. V was cut by 2 bases and J by 3 bases, with 3 bases left in between. Germline assignment: CDR1 SGHDT and CDR2 YYEEEE. CDR3 length equals 12 residues.

This clone showed up just once. This chain connects TRBV11-3 to TRBJ2-1, with TRBD2 matching over 7 bases. CDR1 and CDR2 (germline): SGHNT, YENEEA. This CDR3 has 16 residues. Losses at the gene ends were 5 bases for V and 5 bases for J; bases not matched to a gene: 12. CDR3 protein: CASSPRSGEGNNEQFF. The CDR3, as DNA: TGTGCCAGCAGCCCCCGGTCGGGGGAGGGGAACAATGAGCAGTTCTTC.

This clone was found once. The chain combines TRBV18 with TRBJ1-2; 8 bases align to TRBD1. V trimming: 1 base; J trimming: 4 bases; junction bases outside the gene matches: 8. Germline V lookup: CDR1 KGHSH, CDR2 LQKENI. CDR3 length: 16 amino acids. The CDR3 DNA is TGTGCCAGCTCACCACAGGGCAGGGGGCTCGTCTATGGCTACACCTTC. It translates to CASSPQGRGLVYGYTF.

V and J are TRBV5-4 and TRBJ2-5, with D tentatively TRBD2 (5 bases). CDR1 SGHNT and CDR2 YYREEE come from the germline V gene (reference sequence). V gave up 4 bases and J gave up 0 bases, with 13 bases separating them. The CDR3 loop spans 15 amino acids. As DNA, the CDR3 is TGTGCCAGCAGCCCCGTCCGGGGTTACCAAGAGACCCAGTACTTC. This gives the protein CASSPVRGYQETQYF. Supplemented by reference TRBV5-4 and TRBJ2-5, the full variable domain reads ETGVTQSPTHLIKTRGQQVTLRCSSQSGHNTVSWYQQALGQGPQFIFQYYREEENGRGNFPPRFSGLQFPNYSSELNVNALELDDSALYLCASSPVRGYQETQYFGPGTRLLVL.

This chain uses TRBV5-4 with TRBJ2-7; tentatively, D is TRBD1 (6 bases). Per the germline V gene, CDR1 is SGHNT and CDR2 is YYREEE (reference sequence). V dropped 0 bases and J dropped 4 bases, with 11 bases sitting between them. There are 14 residues in the CDR3. Here the CDR3 DNA reads TGTGCCAGCAGCTTGGGGCAGGGGATTTACGAGCAGTACTTC. It specifies CASSLGQGIYEQYF.

The gene calls are TRBV6-2 or TRBV6-3 and TRBJ2-7; 10 nucleotides agree with TRBD2. Per the germline V gene, CDR1 is MNHEY and CDR2 is SVGEGT. After removal of 2 bases from V and 7 bases from J, the junction contained 11 bases not matched to a gene. The CDR3 runs 16 residues. The CDR3 is CASSYALLAGPWEQYF. In nucleotides, the CDR3 is TGTGCCAGCAGTTACGCACTACTAGCGGGGCCGTGGGAGCAGTACTTC.

CDR3 sequence (DNA): TGTGCCAGCAGCTCGCAGGGAGGGAACACTGAAGCTTTCTTT. It is translated as CASSSQGGNTEAFF. The chain recombines TRBV7-2 with TRBJ1-1, with D possibly being TRBD1 (5 bases). Trimming stripped 4 bases from V and 1 base from J, with 10 bases between. CDR1 and CDR2 (germline): SGHTA, FQGNSA. The CDR3 spans 14 residues.

This chain links TRBV7-8 with TRBJ1-1; the D is unclear. The V end lost 5 bases, the J end lost 0 bases, and 13 bases lay between the germline ends. The germline V gene has CDR1 SGHVS and CDR2 FQNEAQ. The CDR3 covers 15 residues. The CDR3 here is CASSPRGGLNTEAFF. The CDR3 bases are TGTGCCAGCAGCCCCCGGGGAGGACTGAACACTGAAGCTTTCTTT.

This clone was recorded once. For the CDR3, the DNA is TGTGCCAGCAGCTTGTACGCGGGGGTTTACAATGAGCAGTTCTTC. Translating gives CASSLYAGVYNEQFF. V gene TRBV5-5 combines with J gene TRBJ2-1; 7 bases match TRBD2. Germline V CDR1 and CDR2: SGHKS, YYEKEE (reference sequence). V trimming: 1 base; J trimming: 4 bases; junction bases outside the gene matches: 5. The CDR3 sequence is 15 residues long.

The chain is built from TRBV3-1 (or the pseudogene TRBV3-2) and TRBJ2-1, with D perhaps assigned TRBD1 or TRBD2 (5 bases each). The CDR3 contains 17 residues. Germline CDR1 reads LGHDT; CDR2 reads YNNKEL (reference sequence). Trimming took off 0 bases at V and 0 bases at J, with 12 bases between the two ends. The CDR3: CASSQERGAFSYNEQFF. For the CDR3, the DNA is TGTGCCAGCAGCCAAGAGAGAGGGGCGTTCTCCTACAATGAGCAGTTCTTC.

This chain connects TRBV28 to TRBJ1-1, with D possibly matching TRBD1 (5 bases). V lost 3 bases and J 1 base, leaving 9 bases between the germline ends. CDR1 is MDHEN and CDR2 is SYDVKM in the germline V gene. The CDR3 loop spans 14 amino acids. The chain's CDR3 is CASSLGGENTEAFF. The CDR3 coding sequence is TGTGCCAGCAGTTTGGGGGGAGAGAACACTGAAGCTTTCTTT.

V is TRBV15 and J is TRBJ2-1; 12 bases map to TRBD2. The V and J ends lost 0 bases and 7 bases, in that order; junction bases with no gene match: 7. CDR1 LNHNV and CDR2 YYDKDF come from the germline V gene (reference sequence). This CDR3 has 17 amino acids. CDR3 in DNA: TGTGCCACCAGCAGAGATTACGGGACTAGCGGGTTGAATGAGCAGTTCTTC. Its protein is CATSRDYGTSGLNEQFF.

The rearrangement uses TRBV6-5 and TRBJ1-2; 9 bases agree with TRBD1. This CDR3 comprises 15 residues. Germline CDR1 MNHEY, CDR2 SVGAGI. Trimming cost V 3 bases and J 8 bases; bases outside gene matches: 10. CDR3 in DNA: TGTGCCAGCAGTTATTTAGACAGGGGGGTGGAAGGCTACACCTTC. As protein: CASSYLDRGVEGYTF.